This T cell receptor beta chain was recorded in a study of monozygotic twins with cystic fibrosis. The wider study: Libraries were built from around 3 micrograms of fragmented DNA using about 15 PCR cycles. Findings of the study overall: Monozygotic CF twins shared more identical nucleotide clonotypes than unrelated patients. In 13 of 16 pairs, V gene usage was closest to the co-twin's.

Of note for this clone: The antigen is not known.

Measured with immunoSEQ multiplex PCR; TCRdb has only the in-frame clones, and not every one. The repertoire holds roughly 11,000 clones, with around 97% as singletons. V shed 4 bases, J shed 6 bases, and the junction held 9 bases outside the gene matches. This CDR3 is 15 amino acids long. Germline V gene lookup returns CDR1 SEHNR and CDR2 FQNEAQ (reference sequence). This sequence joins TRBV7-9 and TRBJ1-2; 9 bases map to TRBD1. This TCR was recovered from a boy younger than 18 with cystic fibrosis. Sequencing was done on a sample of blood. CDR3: CASSSAGTGHNGYTF. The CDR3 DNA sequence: TGTGCCAGCAGCTCCGCCGGGACAGGGCATAATGGCTACACCTTC.